The next 17 T cell receptor beta chains were all read from a single sample in a study of blood T cell repertoires in COVID-19. Using immunoSEQ multiplex PCR, the repertoire was profiled, and TCRdb retains in-frame clones only, with some absent. Among about 270,000 clones listed, more than 80% were seen once. Specimen: PBMCs or T cells enriched from blood (not recorded which). The source of these receptors is a woman in her 30s with acute COVID-19.

The rearrangement joins TRBV7-9 to TRBJ2-5; 9 positions match TRBD1. Trimming at V came to 5 bases and at J to 4 bases, leaving 11 bases not matched to a gene. This CDR3 spans 16 amino acids. Germline CDR1 SEHNR, CDR2 FQNEAQ (reference sequence). DNA for the CDR3: TGTGCCAGCAGCCAAAGAGACAGGGGGTTTAGAGAGACCCAGTACTTC. Its translation is CASSQRDRGFRETQYF.

Concerning this clone: One end of the junction is discordant with germline, which a read error may explain. The chain combines TRBV28 with TRBJ2-1; TRBD1 agrees at 8 bases. The CDR3 has 16 residues. CDR1 and CDR2 (germline): MDHEN, SYDVKM. CDR3 residues: CASSLSGQAYVGNLLF. The CDR3 DNA reads TGTGCCAGCAGTTTATCGGGACAGGCATATGTGGGGAACCTACTCTTC.

The chain carries TRBV4-1 and TRBJ2-3; a possible D gene is TRBD2 (6 bases). This CDR3 spans 17 amino acids. Germline loops: CDR1 MGHRA, CDR2 YSYEKL. V gave up 3 bases and J gave up 3 bases, with 19 bases separating them. The CDR3 DNA follows: TGCGCCAGCAGCCACCCACCGACGGGAGAGGGGACAGATACGCAGTATTTT. It yields the protein CASSHPPTGEGTDTQYF.

The chain joins TRBV10-3 to TRBJ1-1; 9 nucleotides align to TRBD1. Germline values: CDR1 ENHRY, CDR2 SYGVKD. CDR3 length: 15 amino acids. V trimming: 6 bases; J trimming: 1 base; junction bases outside the gene matches: 6. CDR3 coding DNA: TGTGCCATCAGAACCGGGACAGGGCGGAACACTGAAGCTTTCTTT. Amino acid sequence: CAIRTGTGRNTEAFF.

The chain is built from TRBV28 and TRBJ2-1; TRBD2 agrees at 11 bases. Germline CDR1 is MDHEN and CDR2 is SYDVKM. The CDR3 is 14 amino acids. The trim removed 10 bases at V and 3 bases at J, leaving 5 bases unmatched. CDR3 loop: CATRLAGNYNEQFF. The CDR3 DNA reads as TGTGCCACCCGACTAGCGGGGAACTACAATGAGCAGTTCTTC.

V usage is TRBV13 and J usage is TRBJ1-3; D call uncertain. Germline values: CDR1 PRHDT, CDR2 FYEKMQ (reference sequence). The CDR3 length is 13 residues. V lost 4 bases and J 0 bases, leaving 4 bases between the germline ends. CDR3 nucleotides: TGTGCCAGCAGCTACGGCTCTGGAAACACCATATATTTT. The encoded protein is CASSYGSGNTIYF. Full variable domain (rest looked up from reference TRBV13 and TRBJ1-3): AAGVIQSPRHLIKEKRETATLKCYPIPRHDTVYWYQQGPGQDPQFLISFYEKMQSDKGSIPDRFSAQQFSDYHSELNMSSLELGDSALYFCASSYGSGNTIYFGEGSWLTVV.

The chain has TRBV7-2 and TRBJ1-4; weak D call: TRBD1 (6 bases). Trimming pared 5 bases from V and 0 bases from J, leaving 10 bases between. The CDR3 length is 15 residues. Germline loops: CDR1 SGHTA, CDR2 FQGNSA. The CDR3 nucleotides are TGTGCCAGCAGCGCTACAGGGCCAACTAATGAAAAACTGTTTTTT. Translating it yields CASSATGPTNEKLFF.

V usage is TRBV11-2 and J usage is TRBJ2-7; 8 bases are shared with TRBD2. J gave up 7 bases and V 0 bases, and 5 bases lay outside the gene matches. Germline lookup yields CDR1 SGHAT and CDR2 FQNNGV. The CDR3 runs to 14 residues. The CDR3 nucleotides read TGTGCCAGCAGCTTAGATTACCGGGGGGGTGAGCAGTACTTC. Translation gives CASSLDYRGGEQYF.

The chain combines TRBV30 with TRBJ2-7; D may be TRBD1 (5 bases). CDR3 length: 18 residues. The V end was cut by 0 bases, the J end by 0 bases, with 21 bases between. Per the germline V gene, CDR1 is GTSNPN and CDR2 is SVGIG (reference sequence). The CDR3 coding sequence is TGTGCCTGGAGTGTATTTCCCCACGGCAGGGCCTCCTCCTACGAGCAGTACTTC. This translates into CAWSVFPHGRASSYEQYF.

The rearrangement links TRBV11-2 to TRBJ2-7, with a tentative D call TRBD2 (5 bases). CDR1 is SGHAT, CDR2 FQNNGV, per germline. V was cut by 2 bases and J by 2 bases, with 19 bases left in between. The CDR3 has 17 amino acids. The CDR3 reads CASSLSSLRVLPYEQYF. The CDR3 bases are TGTGCCAGCAGCTTATCTAGTTTGCGGGTGCTCCCCTACGAGCAGTACTTC.

This chain connects TRBV6-2 or TRBV6-3 to TRBJ2-1; 8 bases are a match to TRBD2. J gave up 3 bases and V 6 bases, and 13 bases lay outside the gene matches. CDR1 and CDR2 from the germline V gene are MNHEY and SVGEGT. CDR3 length: 17 residues. CDR3 in amino acids: CASSGTGGRVDYNEQFF. The CDR3 nucleotides are TGTGCCAGCAGCGGCACGGGGGGGAGGGTCGACTACAATGAGCAGTTCTTC.

The CDR3 DNA sequence: TGTGCCAGCAGCAGAACTAGCTTTGACGAGCAGTACTTC. Protein sequence: CASSRTSFDEQYF. V usage is TRBV5-6 and J usage is TRBJ2-7, with a possible D match to TRBD2 (6 bases). The ends were cut back, 4 bases at V and 5 bases at J, with 13 bases in the middle. The CDR3 is 13 amino acids. Germline values: CDR1 SGHDT, CDR2 YYEEEE.

The J gene is TRBJ2-1, the V gene TRBV27; D not resolved. This CDR3 region has 14 residues. V lost 2 bases, J lost 6 bases, and 11 bases lay in between. CDR1 MNHEY and CDR2 SMNVEV come from the germline V gene (reference sequence). The DNA of the CDR3 is TGTGCCAGCAGTTTAGGTCCAGCAGGCAATGAGCAGTTCTTC. Translated, it gives CASSLGPAGNEQFF.

This clone was detected only once. The chain combines TRBV11-3 with TRBJ2-1, with 7 positions matching TRBD2. The CDR3 contains 15 residues. With 0 bases clipped from V and 9 bases from J, the junction kept 8 bases outside the gene matches. The V gene's germline CDR1 is SGHNT and CDR2 YENEEA. This chain's CDR3 is CASSLDPGLGSEQFF. In nucleotides, the CDR3 is TGTGCCAGCAGCTTAGATCCTGGACTAGGGAGTGAGCAGTTCTTC.

The V and J genes are TRBV28 and TRBJ1-1; D gene uncertain. The V and J ends lost 5 bases and 1 base respectively, with 20 bases between them. The CDR3 covers 17 residues. The V gene's germline CDR1 is MDHEN and CDR2 SYDVKM. This CDR3 reads CASSPRSWRESNTEAFF. Here the CDR3 DNA reads TGTGCCAGCAGTCCACGGAGTTGGAGGGAATCGAACACTGAAGCTTTCTTT. Looking up the rest from reference TRBV28 and TRBJ1-1 gives the full variable domain: DVKVTQSSRYLVKRTGEKVFLECVQDMDHENMFWYRQDPGLGLRLIYFSYDVKMKEKGDIPEGYSVSREKKERFSLILESASTNQTSMYLCASSPRSWRESNTEAFFGQGTRLTVV.

The rearrangement links TRBV7-9 to TRBJ2-1; 8 nucleotides align to TRBD2. This CDR3 has 17 amino acids. Per the germline V gene, CDR1 is SEHNR and CDR2 is FQNEAQ (reference sequence). Losses at the gene ends were 0 bases for V and 5 bases for J; bases not matched to a gene: 9. The CDR3 reads CASSLAGSGTRDNEQFF. The CDR3 bases are TGTGCCAGCAGCTTAGCGGGGTCCGGGACTAGGGACAATGAGCAGTTCTTC.

The sample holds one count of this clone. The V call is TRBV7-2, the J call TRBJ2-2; D is unclear. Trimming removed 1 base from V and 8 bases from J, with 5 bases in between. CDR3 length equals 12 residues. Germline loops: CDR1 SGHTA, CDR2 FQGNSA. The CDR3 sequence is CASSLDLGELFF. Written as DNA, the CDR3 is TGTGCCAGCAGCTTAGATCTGGGGGAGCTGTTTTTT.